The rows below give T cell receptor beta chains drawn from one sample of a study of shared clonotypes between healthy human individuals. Measured with immunoSEQ multiplex PCR; TCRdb has only the in-frame clones, and not every one. The sample carries around 2,000,000 clones, about 95% recorded once. Sequencing was carried out using naive CD4+ T cells sorted from blood. Receptors were obtained from a man aged 18 to 35 in good health. The CDR3 runs from the conserved cysteine through the conserved F or W. Each record gives: D gene, J gene, V gene, clone size, CDR3 protein, CDR3 DNA. D genes are given only for firm matches. For some rows the clone size is stated as once, few or many, or as a class when expanded; others skip it.

>.|TRBJ2-2|TRBV6-1|once
CASSESASYTGELFF
TGTGCCAGCAGTGAGTCGGCCAGCTACACCGGGGAGCTGTTTTTT
>.|TRBJ2-1|TRBV7-9|.
CASSLFAISSYNEQFF
TGTGCCAGCAGCTTATTTGCGATTTCCTCCTACAATGAGCAGTTCTTC
>.|TRBJ1-4|TRBV7-9|.
CASSLGDTQLGKLFF
TGTGCCAGCAGCTTAGGGGACACCCAACTGGGAAAACTGTTTTTT
>TRBD2|TRBJ2-1|TRBV7-2|once
CASSSQSSSGQFF
TGTGCCAGCAGCTCCCAATCCTCTAGCGGGCAGTTCTTC
>.|TRBJ2-6|TRBV28|.
CASSPTQAPGANVLTF
TGTGCCAGCAGTCCAACACAGGCCCCTGGGGCCAACGTCCTGACTTTC
>.|TRBJ2-5|TRBV10-2|.
CASSRDQETQYF
TGCGCCAGCAGCAGGGACCAAGAGACCCAGTACTTC
>.|TRBJ1-6|TRBV7-9|few
CASSLDRGYNSPLHF
TGTGCCAGCAGCTTAGATAGAGGTTATAATTCACCCCTCCACTTT
>TRBD1|TRBJ1-3|TRBV28|.
CASSPGQGPSGNTIYF
TGTGCCAGCAGCCCAGGACAGGGCCCTTCTGGAAACACCATATATTTT
>.|TRBJ2-3|TRBV5-1|.
CASSLVSGLLSTDTQYF
TGCGCCAGCAGCTTGGTTTCCGGGCTACTAAGCACAGATACGCAGTATTTT
>.|TRBJ1-3|TRBV9|.
CASSVTGSSGNTIYF
TGTGCCAGCAGCGTTACGGGGAGCTCTGGAAACACCATATATTTT
>TRBD2|TRBJ2-7|TRBV5-1|.
CASRIQTSGGQSPYEQYF
TGCGCCAGCAGGATCCAGACTAGCGGGGGTCAGTCCCCATACGAGCAGTACTTC
>TRBD2|TRBJ2-7|TRBV18|.
CASSNSGGPLEQYF
TGTGCCAGCTCAAATAGCGGGGGGCCCCTCGAGCAGTACTTC
>.|TRBJ2-1|TRBV19|.
CASIPYNEQFF
TGTGCCAGTATTCCGTACAATGAGCAGTTCTTC